This T cell receptor beta chain is drawn from a study of T cells after yellow fever vaccination. A single record per CDR3 protein comes from TCRdb applying MiXCR to the 5' RACE reads. The table lists approximately 330,000 distinct CDR3 sequences, over 3.5% of them singletons, with approximately 23% in the top ten. This clonotype was seen repeatedly, ten times or more. The antigen is not known. The germline V gene has CDR1 LGHDT and CDR2 YNNKEL (reference sequence). This CDR3 has 16 residues. The germline V and J ends were trimmed by 4 bases and 8 bases, with 18 bases remaining between them. Overall study findings and caveats: Sorted repertoires could include abundant contaminating clonotypes from bulk cells. Weaker, the secondary response peaked sooner, at day 5 versus 15.

V usage is TRBV3-1 and J usage is TRBJ1-6; D not certain. Material: PBMCs, obtained 5 days after the yellow fever booster vaccination. This receptor was obtained from a man between 18 and 35 years old who received the YFV17D yellow fever vaccine. CDR3 sequence: CASSRRPTLVDSPLHF. In DNA, the CDR3 is TGTGCCAGCAGCCGTAGGCCGACTTTAGTTGATTCACCCCTCCACTTT.